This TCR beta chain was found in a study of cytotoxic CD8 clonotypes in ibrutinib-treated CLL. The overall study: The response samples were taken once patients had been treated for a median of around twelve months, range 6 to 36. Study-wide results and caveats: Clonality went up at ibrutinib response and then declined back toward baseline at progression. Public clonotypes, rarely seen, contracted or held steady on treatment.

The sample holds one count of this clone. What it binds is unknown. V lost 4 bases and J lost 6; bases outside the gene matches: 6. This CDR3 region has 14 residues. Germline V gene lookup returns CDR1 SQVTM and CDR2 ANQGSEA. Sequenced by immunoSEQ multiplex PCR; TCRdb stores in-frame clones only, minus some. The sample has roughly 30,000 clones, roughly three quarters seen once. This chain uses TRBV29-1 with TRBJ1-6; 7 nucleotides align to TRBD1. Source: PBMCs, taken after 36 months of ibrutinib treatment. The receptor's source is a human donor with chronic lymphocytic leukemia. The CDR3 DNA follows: TGCAGCGTTGGCGAGGGGGCCGGTAATTCACCCCTCCACTTT. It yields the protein CSVGEGAGNSPLHF.